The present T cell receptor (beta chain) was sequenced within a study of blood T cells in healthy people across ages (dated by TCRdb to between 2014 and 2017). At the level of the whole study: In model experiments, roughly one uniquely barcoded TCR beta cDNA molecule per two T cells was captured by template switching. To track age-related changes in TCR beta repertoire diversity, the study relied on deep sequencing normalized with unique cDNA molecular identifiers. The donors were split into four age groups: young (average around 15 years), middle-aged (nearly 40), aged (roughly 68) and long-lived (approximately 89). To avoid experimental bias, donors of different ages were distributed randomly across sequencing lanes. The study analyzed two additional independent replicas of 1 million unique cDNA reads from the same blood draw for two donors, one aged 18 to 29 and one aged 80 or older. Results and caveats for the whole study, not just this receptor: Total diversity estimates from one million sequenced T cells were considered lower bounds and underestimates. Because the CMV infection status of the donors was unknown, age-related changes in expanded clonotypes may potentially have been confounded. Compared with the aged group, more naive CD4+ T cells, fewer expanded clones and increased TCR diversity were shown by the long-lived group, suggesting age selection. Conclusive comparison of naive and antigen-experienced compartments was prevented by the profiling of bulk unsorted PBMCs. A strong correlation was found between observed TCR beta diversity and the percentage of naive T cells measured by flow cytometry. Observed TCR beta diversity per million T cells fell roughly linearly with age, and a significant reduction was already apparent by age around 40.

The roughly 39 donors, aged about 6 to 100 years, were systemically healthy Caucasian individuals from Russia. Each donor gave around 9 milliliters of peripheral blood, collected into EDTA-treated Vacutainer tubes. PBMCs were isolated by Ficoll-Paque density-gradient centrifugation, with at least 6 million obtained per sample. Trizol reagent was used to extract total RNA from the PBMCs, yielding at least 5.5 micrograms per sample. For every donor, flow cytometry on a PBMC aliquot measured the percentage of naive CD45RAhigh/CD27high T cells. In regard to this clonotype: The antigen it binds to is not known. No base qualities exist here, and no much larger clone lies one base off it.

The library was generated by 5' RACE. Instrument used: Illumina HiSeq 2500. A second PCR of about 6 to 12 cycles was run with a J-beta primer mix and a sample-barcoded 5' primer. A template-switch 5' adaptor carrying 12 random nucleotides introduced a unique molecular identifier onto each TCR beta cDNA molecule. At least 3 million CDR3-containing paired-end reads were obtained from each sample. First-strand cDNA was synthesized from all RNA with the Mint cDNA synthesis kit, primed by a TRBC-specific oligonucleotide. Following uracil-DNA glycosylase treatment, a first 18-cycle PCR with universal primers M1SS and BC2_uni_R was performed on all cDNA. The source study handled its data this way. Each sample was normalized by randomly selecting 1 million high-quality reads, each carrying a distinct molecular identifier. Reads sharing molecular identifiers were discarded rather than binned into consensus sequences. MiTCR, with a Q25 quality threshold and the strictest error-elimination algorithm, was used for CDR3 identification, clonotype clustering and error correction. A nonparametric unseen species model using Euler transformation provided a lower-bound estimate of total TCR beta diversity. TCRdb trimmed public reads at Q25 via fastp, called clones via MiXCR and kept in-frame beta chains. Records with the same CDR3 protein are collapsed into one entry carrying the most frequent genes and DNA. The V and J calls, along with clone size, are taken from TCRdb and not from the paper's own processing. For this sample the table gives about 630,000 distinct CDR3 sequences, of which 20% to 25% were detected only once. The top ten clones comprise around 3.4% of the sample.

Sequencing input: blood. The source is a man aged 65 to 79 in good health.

The DNA sequence is as follows: TGCAGTGCTCCGGACAGGGCCAGCATGGGCGCAGATACGCAGTATTTT. It is translated as CSAPDRASMGADTQYF. This sequence uses TRBV20-1 and TRBJ2-3, with 8 central nucleotides matching TRBD1. Taken from the germline V gene (reference sequence), the CDR1 and CDR2 loops are DFQATT and SNEGSKA. The CDR3, from cysteine to phenylalanine, totals 16 residues. Of all the DNA, just the CDR3 is kept, 48 bases in frame from base 1. Trimming takes 5 bases off V and 4 bases off J; junction bases not matched to a gene: 14.